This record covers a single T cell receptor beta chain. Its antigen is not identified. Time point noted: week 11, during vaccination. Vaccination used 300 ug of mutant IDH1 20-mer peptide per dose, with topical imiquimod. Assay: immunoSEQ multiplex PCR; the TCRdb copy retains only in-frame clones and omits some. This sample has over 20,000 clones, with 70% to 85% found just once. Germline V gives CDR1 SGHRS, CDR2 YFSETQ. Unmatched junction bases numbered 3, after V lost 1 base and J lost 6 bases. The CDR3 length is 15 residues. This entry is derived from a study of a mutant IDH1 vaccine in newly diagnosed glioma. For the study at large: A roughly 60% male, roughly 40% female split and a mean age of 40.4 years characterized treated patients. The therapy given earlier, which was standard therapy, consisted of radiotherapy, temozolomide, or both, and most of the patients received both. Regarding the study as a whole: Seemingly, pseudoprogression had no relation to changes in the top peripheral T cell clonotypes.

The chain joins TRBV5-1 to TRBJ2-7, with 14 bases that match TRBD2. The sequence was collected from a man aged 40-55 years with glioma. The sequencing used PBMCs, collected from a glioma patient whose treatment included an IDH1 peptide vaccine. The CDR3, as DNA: TGCGCCAGCAGCTTGAGAGGACTAGCGGGAGGCGAGCAGTACTTC. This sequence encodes CASSLRGLAGGEQYF.